This is a list of T cell receptor beta chains from one sample in a study of blood T cells in healthy people across ages. TCRdb reprocessed the 5' RACE reads with MiXCR, giving one entry per CDR3 protein. The sample lists about 1 million distinct CDR3 sequences, around 45% seen once, with approximately 20% in the top ten. Sequencing was done on a sample of blood. These TCRs come from a woman aged 55-69 years in good health. The CDR3 runs from the conserved cysteine through the conserved F or W. A D gene is named only where the DNA matches it firmly. Expanded clones are given a class, and other clones once, few, many or no size at all.

J gene: TRBJ2-5; D gene: -; clone size: -; V gene: TRBV11-2; CDR3 protein: CASSQTPGVETQYF; CDR3 DNA: TGTGCCAGCAGCCAGACCCCGGGAGTGGAGACCCAGTACTTC
J gene: TRBJ2-7; D gene: -; clone size: -; V gene: TRBV15; CDR3 protein: CATRSTVIPYEQYF; CDR3 DNA: TGTGCCACCCGAAGTACAGTGATCCCCTACGAGCAGTACTTC
J gene: TRBJ2-3; D gene: TRBD2; clone size: -; V gene: TRBV11-2; CDR3 protein: CASSRNTLAGSTDTQYF; CDR3 DNA: TGTGCCAGCAGCCGAAATACACTAGCGGGGAGCACAGATACGCAGTATTTT
J gene: TRBJ2-1; D gene: TRBD1; clone size: few; V gene: TRBV5-1; CDR3 protein: CASSPYGTGIDEQFF; CDR3 DNA: TGCGCCAGCAGCCCATACGGGACAGGGATAGATGAGCAGTTCTTC
J gene: TRBJ2-1; D gene: -; clone size: -; V gene: TRBV6-5; CDR3 protein: CASTGDEQFF; CDR3 DNA: TGTGCCAGCACGGGAGATGAGCAGTTCTTC
J gene: TRBJ2-1; D gene: TRBD1; clone size: few; V gene: TRBV12-3/TRBV12-4; CDR3 protein: CASLTGKGQSIQFF; CDR3 DNA: TGTGCCAGCCTGACAGGGAAGGGCCAAAGCATCCAGTTCTTC
J gene: TRBJ2-4; D gene: TRBD1; clone size: -; V gene: TRBV11-2; CDR3 protein: CASSSEGQGRGIQYF; CDR3 DNA: TGTGCCAGCAGCTCAGAAGGACAGGGTCGGGGCATTCAGTACTTC
J gene: TRBJ2-1; D gene: TRBD2; clone size: -; V gene: TRBV20-1; CDR3 protein: CSARVGASGYNEQFF; CDR3 DNA: TGCAGTGCTAGAGTAGGGGCTAGCGGGTACAATGAGCAGTTCTTC
J gene: TRBJ2-7; D gene: -; clone size: few; V gene: TRBV7-2; CDR3 protein: CASSPGWGGSYEQYF; CDR3 DNA: TGTGCCAGCAGCCCCGGGTGGGGTGGGAGTTACGAGCAGTACTTC
J gene: TRBJ2-5; D gene: -; clone size: -; V gene: TRBV27; CDR3 protein: CASSRDRWGTQYF; CDR3 DNA: TGTGCCAGCAGTAGGGACCGGTGGGGGACCCAGTACTTC
J gene: TRBJ2-1; D gene: -; clone size: -; V gene: TRBV12-3/TRBV12-4; CDR3 protein: CASRAEGDPSSYNEQFF; CDR3 DNA: TGTGCCAGCAGGGCCGAGGGTGACCCCAGCTCCTACAATGAGCAGTTCTTC
J gene: TRBJ2-1; D gene: -; clone size: -; V gene: TRBV7-9; CDR3 protein: CASSLSGSGDEQFF; CDR3 DNA: TGTGCCAGCAGCTTAAGTGGGAGTGGGGATGAGCAGTTCTTC
J gene: TRBJ2-1; D gene: TRBD1; clone size: -; V gene: TRBV20-1; CDR3 protein: CSARDTGQPNNEQFF; CDR3 DNA: TGCAGTGCTAGAGATACGGGACAGCCTAACAATGAGCAGTTCTTC
J gene: TRBJ2-7; D gene: -; clone size: few; V gene: TRBV6-5; CDR3 protein: CASSYSNGGGYEQYF; CDR3 DNA: TGTGCCAGCAGTTACTCGAATGGGGGTGGCTACGAGCAGTACTTC
J gene: TRBJ2-2; D gene: -; clone size: -; V gene: TRBV25-1; CDR3 protein: CASSGRGQTGLAGELFF; CDR3 DNA: TGTGCCAGCAGTGGCCGGGGACAGACGGGACTTGCCGGGGAGCTGTTTTTT
J gene: TRBJ2-5; D gene: TRBD1; clone size: -; V gene: TRBV12-3/TRBV12-4; CDR3 protein: CASSPLTGGRETQYF; CDR3 DNA: TGTGCCAGCAGTCCTTTGACAGGGGGCCGAGAGACCCAGTACTTC
J gene: TRBJ2-7; D gene: TRBD2; clone size: few; V gene: TRBV2; CDR3 protein: CASRLAGLWEQYF; CDR3 DNA: TGTGCCAGCAGACTAGCGGGCTTGTGGGAGCAGTACTTC
J gene: TRBJ2-7; D gene: -; clone size: -; V gene: TRBV6-1; CDR3 protein: CASSDFTILGSDEQYF; CDR3 DNA: TGTGCCAGCAGTGACTTCACGATACTGGGCTCCGACGAGCAGTACTTC
J gene: TRBJ2-7; D gene: -; clone size: few; V gene: TRBV25-1; CDR3 protein: CASSESRGYEQYF; CDR3 DNA: TGTGCCAGCAGTGAATCGAGGGGCTACGAGCAGTACTTC
J gene: TRBJ2-3; D gene: TRBD2; clone size: -; V gene: TRBV5-1; CDR3 protein: CASSLDGAGGDTQYF; CDR3 DNA: TGCGCCAGCAGCTTGGATGGAGCGGGAGGAGATACGCAGTATTTT
J gene: TRBJ1-6; D gene: -; clone size: -; V gene: TRBV28; CDR3 protein: CANSPTTGLAGSPLHF; CDR3 DNA: TGTGCCAACAGTCCAACTACAGGGTTGGCGGGTTCACCCCTCCACTTT
J gene: TRBJ2-7; D gene: -; clone size: -; V gene: TRBV20-1; CDR3 protein: CSARKLTSYEQYF; CDR3 DNA: TGCAGTGCTAGAAAGTTGACTAGCTACGAGCAGTACTTC
J gene: TRBJ2-7; D gene: -; clone size: -; V gene: TRBV5-1; CDR3 protein: CASSDGGAISYEQYF; CDR3 DNA: TGCGCCAGCAGCGATGGAGGGGCGATCTCCTACGAGCAGTACTTC
J gene: TRBJ2-7; D gene: -; clone size: -; V gene: TRBV20-1; CDR3 protein: CSASGLGGESEEQYF; CDR3 DNA: TGCAGTGCCTCAGGGCTTGGCGGGGAATCTGAAGAGCAGTACTTC
J gene: TRBJ2-3; D gene: TRBD1; clone size: -; V gene: TRBV25-1; CDR3 protein: CASSPPGTGTDTQYF; CDR3 DNA: TGTGCCAGCAGTCCCCCCGGGACAGGGACAGATACGCAGTATTTT
J gene: TRBJ2-5; D gene: TRBD2; clone size: once; V gene: TRBV4-1; CDR3 protein: CASSQDGTSGRLGYF; CDR3 DNA: TGCGCCAGCAGCCAAGATGGGACTAGTGGGCGACTTGGGTACTTC
J gene: TRBJ2-1; D gene: TRBD2; clone size: -; V gene: TRBV30; CDR3 protein: CAWTPVTLAGGPYEQFF; CDR3 DNA: TGTGCCTGGACCCCTGTGACTCTAGCGGGAGGGCCCTATGAGCAGTTCTTC
J gene: TRBJ1-6; D gene: -; clone size: -; V gene: TRBV11-2; CDR3 protein: CASRIGAQNNSPLHF; CDR3 DNA: TGTGCCAGCAGGATCGGGGCACAAAATAATTCACCCCTCCACTTT
J gene: TRBJ2-1; D gene: TRBD2; clone size: -; V gene: TRBV7-2; CDR3 protein: CASSLGGSGRGKNEQFF; CDR3 DNA: TGTGCCAGCAGCTTAGGGGGTAGCGGGAGAGGGAAGAATGAGCAGTTCTTC
J gene: TRBJ1-5; D gene: -; clone size: once; V gene: TRBV12-3/TRBV12-4; CDR3 protein: CASSLRAMLGAGGNQPQHF; CDR3 DNA: TGTGCCAGCAGTTTACGGGCGATGCTTGGGGCCGGGGGCAATCAGCCCCAGCATTTT
J gene: TRBJ1-2; D gene: -; clone size: few; V gene: TRBV10-3; CDR3 protein: CAISQGSNYGYTF; CDR3 DNA: TGTGCCATCAGCCAGGGGTCTAACTATGGCTACACCTTC
J gene: TRBJ2-3; D gene: -; clone size: -; V gene: TRBV18; CDR3 protein: CASSPPQGSGLSTDTQYF; CDR3 DNA: TGTGCCAGCTCACCACCGCAGGGGTCGGGACTAAGCACAGATACGCAGTATTTT
J gene: TRBJ2-7; D gene: -; clone size: -; V gene: TRBV27; CDR3 protein: CANSMGVPGPYEQYF; CDR3 DNA: TGTGCCAACAGCATGGGGGTCCCAGGTCCCTACGAGCAGTACTTC
J gene: TRBJ2-7; D gene: TRBD1; clone size: -; V gene: TRBV28; CDR3 protein: CASSSQGARSYEQYF; CDR3 DNA: TGTGCCAGCAGTTCTCAGGGGGCGCGATCTTACGAGCAGTACTTC
J gene: TRBJ2-7; D gene: -; clone size: -; V gene: TRBV27; CDR3 protein: CASSQGPRRYF; CDR3 DNA: TGTGCCAGCAGTCAAGGACCCCGCCGGTACTTC
J gene: TRBJ2-7; D gene: -; clone size: few; V gene: TRBV5-1; CDR3 protein: CASSWSGWYEQYF; CDR3 DNA: TGCGCCAGCAGCTGGTCAGGGTGGTACGAGCAGTACTTC
J gene: TRBJ1-5; D gene: -; clone size: many; V gene: TRBV20-1; CDR3 protein: CSARWGRDQPQHF; CDR3 DNA: TGCAGTGCTAGATGGGGTCGGGACCAGCCCCAGCATTTT
J gene: TRBJ2-1; D gene: TRBD1; clone size: few; V gene: TRBV20-1; CDR3 protein: CSATQSGTGGGDEQFF; CDR3 DNA: TGCAGTGCAACCCAATCCGGGACAGGGGGCGGCGATGAGCAGTTCTTC
J gene: TRBJ2-7; D gene: -; clone size: few; V gene: TRBV6-1; CDR3 protein: CASIMYPGAEQYF; CDR3 DNA: TGTGCCAGCATCATGTACCCAGGGGCCGAGCAGTACTTC
J gene: TRBJ2-1; D gene: -; clone size: few; V gene: TRBV6-5; CDR3 protein: CASSYGGHEQFF; CDR3 DNA: TGTGCCAGCAGTTACGGAGGGCATGAGCAGTTCTTC
J gene: TRBJ1-1; D gene: TRBD1; clone size: few; V gene: TRBV29-1; CDR3 protein: CSVETGALNTEAFF; CDR3 DNA: TGCAGCGTTGAGACAGGGGCCTTGAACACTGAAGCTTTCTTT
J gene: TRBJ2-5; D gene: -; clone size: -; V gene: TRBV21-1; CDR3 protein: CASSKWGLAGAEETQYF; CDR3 DNA: TGTGCCAGCAGCAAATGGGGACTAGCGGGAGCTGAAGAGACCCAGTACTTC
J gene: TRBJ2-7; D gene: TRBD1; clone size: few; V gene: TRBV25-1; CDR3 protein: CASRPALDRSGHEQYF; CDR3 DNA: TGTGCCAGCAGGCCCGCCCTGGACAGGTCGGGACACGAGCAGTACTTC
J gene: TRBJ2-5; D gene: -; clone size: many; V gene: TRBV14; CDR3 protein: CASSQERGAVKKETQYF; CDR3 DNA: TGTGCCAGCAGCCAAGAACGGGGGGCGGTGAAAAAAGAGACCCAGTACTTC
J gene: TRBJ2-3; D gene: TRBD1; clone size: -; V gene: TRBV20-1; CDR3 protein: CSARTGAKDTQYF; CDR3 DNA: TGCAGTGCTAGGACAGGGGCGAAAGATACGCAGTATTTT
J gene: TRBJ2-1; D gene: TRBD2; clone size: few; V gene: TRBV12-3/TRBV12-4; CDR3 protein: CASSLREGLSYNEQFF; CDR3 DNA: TGTGCCAGCAGTCTGCGGGAGGGCCTCTCCTACAATGAGCAGTTCTTC
J gene: TRBJ2-5; D gene: TRBD2; clone size: -; V gene: TRBV11-2; CDR3 protein: CASSRLAGERTQYF; CDR3 DNA: TGTGCCAGCAGTCGACTAGCGGGAGAGAGGACCCAGTACTTC
J gene: TRBJ2-5; D gene: TRBD2; clone size: -; V gene: TRBV7-9; CDR3 protein: CASSLRRLAVQETQYF; CDR3 DNA: TGTGCCAGCAGCTTAAGAAGACTAGCGGTACAAGAGACCCAGTACTTC
J gene: TRBJ1-6; D gene: TRBD1; clone size: -; V gene: TRBV7-2; CDR3 protein: CASSQVVSGGYGTLHF; CDR3 DNA: TGTGCCAGCAGCCAAGTGGTGTCAGGGGGCTATGGTACCCTCCACTTT
J gene: TRBJ1-6; D gene: -; clone size: -; V gene: TRBV27; CDR3 protein: CASSWQSSYNSPLHF; CDR3 DNA: TGTGCCAGCAGTTGGCAGAGCTCCTATAATTCACCCCTCCACTTT
J gene: TRBJ2-6; D gene: -; clone size: few; V gene: TRBV15; CDR3 protein: CATSPIAGANVLTF; CDR3 DNA: TGTGCCACCAGCCCTATCGCTGGGGCCAACGTCCTGACTTTC
J gene: TRBJ2-7; D gene: TRBD2; clone size: few; V gene: TRBV12-3/TRBV12-4; CDR3 protein: CASCLGLASVEQYF; CDR3 DNA: TGTGCCAGCTGCCTCGGACTAGCCTCGGTCGAGCAGTACTTC
J gene: TRBJ2-7; D gene: TRBD1; clone size: -; V gene: TRBV7-7; CDR3 protein: CASTLNGPGQGVYEQYF; CDR3 DNA: TGTGCCAGCACCTTGAACGGACCGGGACAGGGGGTTTACGAGCAGTACTTC
J gene: TRBJ2-7; D gene: TRBD1; clone size: few; V gene: TRBV5-1; CDR3 protein: CASSKGQGATLAYEQYF; CDR3 DNA: TGCGCCAGCAGCAAAGGACAGGGGGCGACTTTGGCCTACGAGCAGTACTTC